This T cell receptor beta chain was recorded in a study of neurological immune-mediated disorders. Study information: The multiple sclerosis group of roughly 35 included 31 relapsing-remitting and 3 secondary progressive patients.

This CDR3 spans 15 amino acids. The V gene's germline CDR1 is SEHNR and CDR2 FQNEAQ (reference sequence). The junction had 11 bases not matched to a gene; V was cut back by 7 bases and J by 3 bases. TCRdb processed the 5' RACE reads anew with MiXCR; each CDR3 protein has one entry. The sample includes over 60,000 distinct CDR3 sequences, less than 5.5% of them seen just once. This clonotype was counted ten times or more. What it binds is not known. The study, taken as a whole, reports: The repertoires of 18 of 34 multiple sclerosis patients fell into one related-CDR3 cluster (a possible signature) under phylogenetic grouping.

The sequenced sample consisted of PBMCs. This chain uses TRBV7-9 with TRBJ1-2; TRBD1 matches at 7 bases. The TCR sequence derives from a woman aged 25-40 years with multiple sclerosis. The CDR3 reads CASTRGGQPYYGYTF. The CDR3 DNA sequence: TGTGCCAGCACCCGAGGGGGACAGCCCTACTATGGCTACACCTTC. Complete variable domain (other parts from reference TRBV7-9 and TRBJ1-2): DTGVSQNPRHKITKRGQNVTFRCDPISEHNRLYWYRQTLGQGPEFLTYFQNEAQLEKSRLLSDRFSAERPKGSFSTLEIQRTEQGDSAMYLCASTRGGQPYYGYTFGSGTRLTVV.